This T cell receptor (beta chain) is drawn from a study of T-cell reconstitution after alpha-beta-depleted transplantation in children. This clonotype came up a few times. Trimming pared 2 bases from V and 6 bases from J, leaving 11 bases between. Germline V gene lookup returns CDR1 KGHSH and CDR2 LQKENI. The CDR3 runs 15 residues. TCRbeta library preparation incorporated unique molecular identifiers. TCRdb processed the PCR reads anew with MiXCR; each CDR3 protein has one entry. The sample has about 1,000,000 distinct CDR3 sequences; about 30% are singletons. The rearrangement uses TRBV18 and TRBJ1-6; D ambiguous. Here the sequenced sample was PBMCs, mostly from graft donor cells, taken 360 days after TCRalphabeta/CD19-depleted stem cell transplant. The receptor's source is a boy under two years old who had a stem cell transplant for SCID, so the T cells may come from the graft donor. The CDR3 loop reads CASSPSNSINSPLHF. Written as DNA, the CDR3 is TGTGCCAGCTCACCAAGTAACAGTATTAATTCACCCCTCCACTTT. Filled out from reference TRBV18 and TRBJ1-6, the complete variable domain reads NAGVMQNPRHLVRRRGQEARLRCSPMKGHSHVYWYRQLPEEGLKFMVYLQKENIIDESGMPKERFSAEFPKEGPSILRIQQVVRGDSAAYFCASSPSNSINSPLHFGNGTRLTVT.